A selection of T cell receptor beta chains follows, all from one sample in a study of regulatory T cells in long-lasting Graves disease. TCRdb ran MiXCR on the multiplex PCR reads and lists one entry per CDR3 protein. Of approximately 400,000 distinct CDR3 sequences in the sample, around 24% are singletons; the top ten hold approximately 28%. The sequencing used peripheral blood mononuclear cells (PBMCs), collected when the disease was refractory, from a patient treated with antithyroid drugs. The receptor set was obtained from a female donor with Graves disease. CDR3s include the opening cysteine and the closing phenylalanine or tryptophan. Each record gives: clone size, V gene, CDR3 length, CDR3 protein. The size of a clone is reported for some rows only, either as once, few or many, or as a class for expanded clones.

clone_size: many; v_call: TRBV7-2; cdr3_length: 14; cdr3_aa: CASSLGGQVYEQYF
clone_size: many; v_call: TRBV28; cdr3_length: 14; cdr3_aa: CASSIIQGNTEAFF
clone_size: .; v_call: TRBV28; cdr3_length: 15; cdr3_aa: CASSLRPAGVREQFF
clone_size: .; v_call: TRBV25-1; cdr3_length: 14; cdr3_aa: CASSESQGNSPLHF
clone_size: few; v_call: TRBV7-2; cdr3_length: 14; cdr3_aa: CASSSRGGSTEAFF
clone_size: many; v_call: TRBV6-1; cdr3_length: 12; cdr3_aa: CASRDSQETQYF
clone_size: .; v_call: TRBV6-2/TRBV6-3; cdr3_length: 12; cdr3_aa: CASFDKTYEQYF
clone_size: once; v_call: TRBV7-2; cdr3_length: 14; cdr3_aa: CASSFSWRTDTQYF
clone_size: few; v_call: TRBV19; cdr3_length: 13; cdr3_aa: CASSGQGGGEQYF
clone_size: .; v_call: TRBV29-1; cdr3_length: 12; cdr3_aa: CSVDFGNTEAFF
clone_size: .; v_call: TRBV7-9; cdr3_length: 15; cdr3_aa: CASSLANPGSETQYF
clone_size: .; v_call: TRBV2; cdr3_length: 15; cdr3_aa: CASSTGTLSGNTIYF
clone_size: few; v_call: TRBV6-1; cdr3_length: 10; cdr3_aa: CASGDLPQHF
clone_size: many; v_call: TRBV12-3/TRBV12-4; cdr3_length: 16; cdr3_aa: CASIFFSGGRLGELFF
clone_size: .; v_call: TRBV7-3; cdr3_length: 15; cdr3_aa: CASSKGQGPQETQYF
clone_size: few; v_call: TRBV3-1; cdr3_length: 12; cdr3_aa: CASSQNRNTIYF
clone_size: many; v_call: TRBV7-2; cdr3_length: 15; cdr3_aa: CASSLAGGATYEQYF
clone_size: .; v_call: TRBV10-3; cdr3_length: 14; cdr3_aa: CAIKKTGVQETQYF
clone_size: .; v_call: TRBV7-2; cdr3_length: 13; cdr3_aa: CASGTPGNQPQHF
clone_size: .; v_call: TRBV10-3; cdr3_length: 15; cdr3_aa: CAISENLGSGYGYTF
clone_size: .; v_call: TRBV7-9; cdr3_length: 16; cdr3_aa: CASSLAPHLGGYGYTF
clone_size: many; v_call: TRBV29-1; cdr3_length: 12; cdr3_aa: CSVASGVGGYTF
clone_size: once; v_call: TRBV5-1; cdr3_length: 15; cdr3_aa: CASSLDGGHTYEQYF
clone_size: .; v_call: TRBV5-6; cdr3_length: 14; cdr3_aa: CASSFINREGEQYF
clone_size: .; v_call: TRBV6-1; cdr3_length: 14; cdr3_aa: CASSYRGAKNIQYF
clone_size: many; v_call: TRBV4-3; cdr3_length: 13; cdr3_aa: CASSLHPLGELFF
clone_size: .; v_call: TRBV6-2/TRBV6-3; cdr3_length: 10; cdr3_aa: CASQLHEQYF
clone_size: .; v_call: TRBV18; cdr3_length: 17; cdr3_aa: CASSRRLAGGPGDIQYF
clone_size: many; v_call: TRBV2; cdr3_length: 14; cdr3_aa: CASDRVSPSDEQYF
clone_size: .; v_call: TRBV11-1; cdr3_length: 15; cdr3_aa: CASSLAPIYTGELFF
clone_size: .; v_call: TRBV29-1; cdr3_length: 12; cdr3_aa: CSVRIEHYEQYF
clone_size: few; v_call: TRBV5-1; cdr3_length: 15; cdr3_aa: CASSSMGQGNTEAFF
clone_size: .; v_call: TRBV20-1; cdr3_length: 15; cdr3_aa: CSARVTSGREAEQYF
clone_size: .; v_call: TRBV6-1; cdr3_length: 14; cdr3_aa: CASRNAGVNTEASF
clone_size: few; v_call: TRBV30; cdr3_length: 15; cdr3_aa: CAWGTGGLMNTEAFF
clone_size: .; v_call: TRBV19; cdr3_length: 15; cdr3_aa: CASKPGTGSNQPQHF
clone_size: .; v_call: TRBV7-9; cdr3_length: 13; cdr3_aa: CASSQLGGNEQYF
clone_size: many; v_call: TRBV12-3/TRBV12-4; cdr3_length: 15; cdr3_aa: CASRGLAGSAGELFF
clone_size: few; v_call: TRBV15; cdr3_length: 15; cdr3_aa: CATSRDQMDQSPLHF
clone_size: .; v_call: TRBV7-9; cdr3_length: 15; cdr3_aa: CASSLSPSLPGELFF
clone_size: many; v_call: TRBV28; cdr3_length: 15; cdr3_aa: CASSSGGGGYTEAFF
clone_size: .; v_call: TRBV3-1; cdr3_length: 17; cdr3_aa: CASSQDMSRDIPYEQYF